The clone carrying this TCR beta chain was detected a few times. Antigen: not known. This sample also contains other DNA sequences that code for the same CDR3. Of the isolated RNA, all was reverse transcribed, and so the sequenced material was expressed TCRB transcripts. The protocol was immunoSEQ multiplex PCR, while the TCRdb copy is restricted to in-frame clones and leaves out a portion. The repertoire holds 630,000 or so clones, with over 12% as singletons. The germline CDR1 and CDR2 sequences are LNHDA and SQIVND (reference sequence). This CDR3 is 14 amino acids long. Between the trimmed V and J ends, which lost 5 bases and 1 base, there was a span of 9 bases. These data are taken from a study of beta chain features in type 1 diabetes. Study conclusions and caveats: The naive, central memory and Treg TCRB repertoires looked more alike in patients than they did in healthy donors. Type 1 diabetes patients showed fewer insertions and more deletions at VDJ junctions. Researchers caution that PCR might favor shorter templates, equally among patients and controls. Within each of all four CD4+ subsets, Type 1 diabetes patients had TCRB CDR3s that were moderately but significantly shorter.

The genes are TRBV19 and TRBJ2-1; D unresolved. The receptor was isolated from a young man with type 1 diabetes. Sequences were obtained from naive CD4+ T cells from blood. CDR3 loop: CASSLEVSYNEQFF. CDR3 bases: TGTGCCAGTAGTCTTGAGGTTTCCTACAATGAGCAGTTCTTC.